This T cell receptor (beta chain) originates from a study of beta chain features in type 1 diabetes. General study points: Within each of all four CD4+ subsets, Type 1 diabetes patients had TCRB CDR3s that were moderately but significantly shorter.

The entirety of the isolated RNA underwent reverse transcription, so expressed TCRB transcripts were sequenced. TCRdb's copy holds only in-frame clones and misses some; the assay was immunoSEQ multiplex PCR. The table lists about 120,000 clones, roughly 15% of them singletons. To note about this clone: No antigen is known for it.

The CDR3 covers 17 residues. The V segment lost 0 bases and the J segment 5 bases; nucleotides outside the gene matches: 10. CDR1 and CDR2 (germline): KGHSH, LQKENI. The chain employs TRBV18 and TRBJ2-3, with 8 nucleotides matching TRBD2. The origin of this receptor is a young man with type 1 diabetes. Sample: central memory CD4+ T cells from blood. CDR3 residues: CASSPPDAGGVLDTQYF. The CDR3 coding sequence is TGTGCCAGCTCACCACCGGACGCGGGGGGTGTATTAGATACGCAGTATTTT.